A few counts support the clone carrying this T cell receptor (beta chain). No antigen is known for it. TCRdb recomputed calls from the 5' RACE reads with MiXCR, one row per CDR3 protein. The data show 420,000 or so distinct CDR3 sequences, with approximately 17% seen just once and 9% to 15% held by the top ten. The data originate from a study of identical twins. General study results and limits: Compared with models, monozygotic twins showed more out-of-frame TCR alpha sharing.

V was trimmed by 2 bases and J by 7 bases, leaving 14 bases between them. Germline V CDR1 and CDR2: DFQATT, SNEGSKA (reference sequence). The CDR3 loop spans 14 amino acids. The chain combines TRBV20-1 with TRBJ2-2, with D possibly being TRBD1 (6 bases). The receptor comes from a man in his forties or fifties in good health. Sequenced material: naive T cells sorted from blood. CDR3 in DNA: TGCAGTGCTAGACGCCCGGAAGGGGGCGGGGAGCTGTTTTTT. Protein: CSARRPEGGGELFF.